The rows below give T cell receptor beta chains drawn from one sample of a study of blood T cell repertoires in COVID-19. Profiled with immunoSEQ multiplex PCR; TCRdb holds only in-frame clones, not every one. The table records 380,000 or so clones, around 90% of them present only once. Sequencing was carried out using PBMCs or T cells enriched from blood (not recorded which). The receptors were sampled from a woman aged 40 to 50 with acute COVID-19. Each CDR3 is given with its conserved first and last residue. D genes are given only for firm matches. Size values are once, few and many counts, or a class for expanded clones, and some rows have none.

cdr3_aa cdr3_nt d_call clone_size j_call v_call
CASSPRQGGNEQFF TGTGCCAGCTCACCGAGACAGGGCGGCAATGAGCAGTTCTTC TRBD1 - TRBJ2-1 TRBV18
CASSRTSGDSYEQYF TGCGCCAGCAGCCGTACCTCTGGAGACTCCTACGAGCAGTACTTC - - TRBJ2-7 TRBV5-1
CASSLDSDTIYF TGTGCCAGCAGCCTCGATTCGGACACCATATATTTT - few TRBJ1-3 TRBV7-9
CASSLAENTEAFF TGCGCCAGCAGCTTGGCAGAGAACACTGAAGCTTTCTTT - - TRBJ1-1 TRBV5-1
CASKPLGAGETQYF TGTGCCAGCAAACCCCTGGGGGCCGGGGAGACCCAGTACTTC - - TRBJ2-5 TRBV27
CASSLVPDMNTEAFF TGCGCCAGCAGCTTGGTTCCAGACATGAACACTGAAGCTTTCTTT - - TRBJ1-1 TRBV5-1
CATARNRVDGYTF TGTGCCACCGCACGAAACAGAGTCGATGGCTACACCTTC - - TRBJ1-2 TRBV21-1
CASSSLQQVNDGTQYF TGCGCCAGCAGCTCGCTCCAACAGGTGAACGATGGTACCCAGTACTTC - - TRBJ2-5 TRBV5-1
CASIRGNTEAFF TGCGCCAGCATCCGAGGGAACACTGAAGCTTTCTTT - once TRBJ1-1 TRBV23-1
CSVDGSSGGTDTQYF TGCAGCGTTGATGGTTCTAGCGGCGGCACAGATACGCAGTATTTT TRBD2 - TRBJ2-3 TRBV29-1
CASSQVGTRGEQFF TGCGCCAGCAGCCAAGTCGGGACAAGAGGTGAGCAGTTCTTC - few TRBJ2-1 TRBV4-1
CASSLAFQGSEQYF TGCGCCAGCAGCTTGGCCTTCCAGGGGTCCGAGCAGTACTTC - - TRBJ2-7 TRBV5-1
CASSGRGEQYF TGTGCCAGTAGTGGCAGGGGGGAGCAGTACTTC TRBD1 - TRBJ2-7 TRBV19
CASSQGTSGGGTDTQYF TGTGCCAGTAGTCAGGGGACTAGCGGGGGGGGCACAGATACGCAGTATTTT TRBD2 - TRBJ2-3 TRBV19
CASSLHDRAREQFF TGCGCCAGCAGCTTGCACGACAGGGCGAGGGAGCAGTTCTTC TRBD1 once TRBJ2-1 TRBV5-1
CASSLRQGRDTEAFF TGCGCCAGCAGCTTACGACAGGGGAGGGACACTGAAGCTTTCTTT TRBD1 - TRBJ1-1 TRBV5-1
CASSQWTGNDGYTF TGCGCCAGCAGTCAATGGACAGGGAATGATGGCTACACCTTC TRBD1 - TRBJ1-2 TRBV23-1
CASSLRGDRINEQFF TGCGCCAGCAGCCTTCGGGGCGACAGGATCAATGAGCAGTTCTTC - - TRBJ2-1 TRBV5-1
CASRTTSGHNEQFF TGTGCCAGCAGAACGACTAGCGGCCACAATGAGCAGTTCTTC TRBD2 - TRBJ2-1 TRBV6-5
CASSVAGRNTGELFF TGTGCCAGCAGTGTGGCGGGGAGGAACACCGGGGAGCTGTTTTTT - once TRBJ2-2 TRBV2
CASSRFYEGQPQHF TGTGCCAGCAGTCGCTTCTATGAGGGTCAGCCCCAGCATTTT - - TRBJ1-5 TRBV6-2/TRBV6-3
CASRAGFSGDYGYTF TGTGCCAGCAGGGCAGGGTTCTCTGGCGACTATGGCTACACCTTC - - TRBJ1-2 TRBV6-5
CATTTGGHGYTF TGTGCCACCACGACAGGGGGCCACGGCTACACCTTC TRBD1 few TRBJ1-2 TRBV6-6
CASSSQQGGYGYTF TGTGCCAGCAGCTCCCAACAGGGTGGCTATGGCTACACCTTC - - TRBJ1-2 TRBV7-6
CASSVAGTGTHNEQFF TGTGCCAGCAGCGTAGCGGGGACAGGGACCCACAATGAGCAGTTCTTC TRBD1 - TRBJ2-1 TRBV9
CASRRGELFF TGTGCCAGCAGGCGCGGGGAGCTGTTTTTT - - TRBJ2-2 TRBV28
CASSRAGKQETQYF TGTGCCAGCTCACGGGCGGGGAAACAAGAGACCCAGTACTTC - once TRBJ2-5 TRBV18
CASSDLGQDTNYGYTF TGTGCCAGCAGCGACCTGGGTCAGGATACTAACTATGGCTACACCTTC - - TRBJ1-2 TRBV25-1
CASSLEPGQLFGYTF TGTGCCAGCAGCTTAGAGCCGGGACAACTGTTTGGCTACACCTTC - - TRBJ1-2 TRBV11-2
CASSPSTGHTEAFF TGTGCCAGCTCGCCGTCGACAGGGCACACTGAAGCTTTCTTT TRBD1 - TRBJ1-1 TRBV18
CASSPIRENTEAFF TGTGCCAGCAGTCCCATACGAGAGAACACTGAAGCTTTCTTT - - TRBJ1-1 TRBV7-9
CASSSSLAGSPEQYF TGCGCCAGCAGCTCCTCCCTAGCGGGGTCACCGGAGCAGTACTTC TRBD2 - TRBJ2-7 TRBV5-1
CASSQVSRGETQYF TGCGCCAGCAGCCAAGTCTCCAGGGGGGAGACCCAGTACTTC TRBD1 - TRBJ2-5 TRBV4-1
CASSLPGENTEAFF TGTGCCAGCAGCTTACCAGGGGAGAACACTGAAGCTTTCTTT - - TRBJ1-1 TRBV7-9
CASSLSISTGQYF TGTGCCAGCAGTCTCTCCATCTCTACGGGGCAGTATTTT - - TRBJ2-3 TRBV27
CASSLAGGIYNEQFF TGTGCCAGCAGTTTAGCGGGGGGGATCTACAATGAGCAGTTCTTC TRBD2 - TRBJ2-1 TRBV6-5
CASSLRRQAYSYPYGYTF TGTGCCAGCAGTTTGAGACGGCAGGCTTACTCCTATCCCTATGGCTACACCTTC - - TRBJ1-2 TRBV27
CASSEIRGWTDTQYF TGTGCCAGCAGTGAAATAAGGGGATGGACAGATACGCAGTATTTT - - TRBJ2-3 TRBV2
CASSEEGVRAFF TGTGCCAGCAGTGAAGAGGGGGTCCGGGCTTTCTTT - few TRBJ1-1 TRBV2
CASGGSNQAPQHF TGTGCCAGCGGGGGCAGTAACCAGGCGCCCCAGCATTTT - - TRBJ1-5 TRBV6-5
CSVASGQNYGYTF TGCAGCGTTGCCTCGGGACAGAACTATGGCTACACCTTC TRBD1 once TRBJ1-2 TRBV29-1
CASSQTGGELFF TGTGCCAGCAGCCAGACAGGGGGGGAGCTGTTTTTT TRBD1 once TRBJ2-2 TRBV7-9
CASGLGLAVAGELFF TGTGCTAGTGGTTTGGGGCTAGCGGTGGCCGGGGAGCTGTTTTTT TRBD2 once TRBJ2-2 TRBV12-5
CASSGLAGAPNEQFF TGTGCCAGCAGTGGACTAGCGGGGGCCCCCAATGAGCAGTTCTTC TRBD2 - TRBJ2-1 TRBV9
CASSSQGGAFF TGTGCCAGCAGTTCCCAGGGGGGAGCTTTCTTT TRBD1 - TRBJ1-1 TRBV6-5
CASSREQGAFNYGYTF TGTGCCAGCAGCCGCGAACAGGGGGCCTTTAACTATGGCTACACCTTC TRBD1 - TRBJ1-2 TRBV14
CASSSMTDYEQYF TGTGCCAGCAGCTCCATGACAGACTACGAGCAGTACTTC - - TRBJ2-7 TRBV5-8
CASRGQGFSYNSPLHF TGTGCCAGCCGAGGACAGGGCTTTTCTTATAATTCACCCCTCCACTTT TRBD1 - TRBJ1-6 TRBV2
CASIGVRAITGELFF TGTGCCAGCATAGGAGTCAGGGCCATCACCGGGGAGCTGTTTTTT - - TRBJ2-2 TRBV6-5
CASSERLYRTENNTEAFF TGTGCCAGCAGTGAACGCCTCTATAGGACAGAAAATAACACTGAAGCTTTCTTT - - TRBJ1-1 TRBV6-1
CASGFRTDTQETQYF TGTGCTAGTGGTTTCCGAACGGACACCCAAGAGACCCAGTACTTC - once TRBJ2-5 TRBV12-5
CASTQPGGANEQFF TGTGCCAGCACCCAACCGGGGGGGGCCAATGAGCAGTTCTTC TRBD2 once TRBJ2-1 TRBV5-8
CASSSLAGGQNEQFF TGCGCCAGCAGCTCATTAGCGGGGGGGCAGAATGAGCAGTTCTTC TRBD2 - TRBJ2-1 TRBV5-1
CASSSSESDEQYF TGTGCCAGTAGTTCATCGGAGAGCGACGAGCAGTACTTC - - TRBJ2-7 TRBV19
CASRVTSGGKNEQYF TGTGCCAGCAGAGTCACTAGCGGGGGGAAAAACGAGCAGTACTTC TRBD2 - TRBJ2-7 TRBV6-5
CASSLAPGGGNGYTF TGTGCCAGCAGCTTGGCTCCAGGGGGTGGGAATGGCTACACCTTC TRBD1 - TRBJ1-2 TRBV5-4
CASSPGTAEETQYF TGTGCCAGCAGCCCAGGGACTGCGGAAGAGACCCAGTACTTC - - TRBJ2-5 TRBV7-9
CAWRIPGLAGVNTGELFF TGTGCCTGGAGGATACCGGGACTAGCGGGGGTCAACACCGGGGAGCTGTTTTTT TRBD2 - TRBJ2-2 TRBV30
CASSWDRGTDTQYF TGTGCCAGCAGCTGGGACAGGGGGACAGATACGCAGTATTTT TRBD1 - TRBJ2-3 TRBV5-6
CAWRGPGLGLGTEAFF TGTGCCTGGAGAGGTCCGGGACTCGGTTTGGGCACTGAAGCTTTCTTT - - TRBJ1-1 TRBV30